This T cell receptor (beta chain) was obtained from a study of blood T cell repertoires in COVID-19. On the study more broadly: COVID-19 samples from acute and convalescent phases originated in the United States, Italy and Spain. The cDNA or gDNA used as material had been derived from T cells, B-cell-depleted T cells, or PBMCs.

This CDR3 has 18 residues. V was clipped by 6 bases and J by 7 bases; unmatched bases: 15. Germline V CDR1 and CDR2: MGHDK, SYGVNS. Authors' processing steps: Amplification of reference gene primers was used by the study to estimate nucleated cell counts. Method: immunoSEQ multiplex PCR; TCRdb's copy keeps in-frame clones and lacks some. V, J and clone size are those of that table, while D and trimming were read from the DNA. The repertoire holds approximately 470,000 clones, 70% to 90% seen once, with approximately 2.9% in the top ten. This clonotype originated in a human donor in a cohort sampled during active COVID-19. The chain has TRBV25-1 and TRBJ2-7, with TRBD2 matching 16 bases. Material: peripheral blood. DNA for the CDR3: TGTGCCAGCAGCCTACCTCTCGGGACTAGCGGGAGGGTCGGGGAGCAGTACTTC. The encoded protein is CASSLPLGTSGRVGEQYF.